The clone carrying this T cell receptor (beta chain) appeared a few times. The antigen is unknown. The data belong to a study of Ad26.COV2.S vaccination and SARS-CoV-2 variants. Study context: The authors gave Ad26.COV2.S intramuscularly, either once or twice 56 days apart. Study-wide results and caveats: Comparability of non-spike TCR breadth was observed across vaccine and placebo recipients. Using TCR breadth and depth analyses may have led to underestimated total T cell responses.

The CDR3 runs 14 residues. Per germline, CDR1 SQVTM and CDR2 ANQGSEA. The V and J ends lost 7 bases and 6 bases respectively, with 19 bases between them. Measured with immunoSEQ multiplex PCR; TCRdb has only the in-frame clones, and not every one. The sample includes about 410,000 clones, 70% to 90% of them seen just once. Treatment meaning: around 19 received Ad26.COV2.S at low or high dose, single or two shots; about 5 received placebo; per-sample allocation not given. All samples were drawn on day 63, counting from the first vaccine or placebo injection. Vaccination used an Ad26 vector expressing Wuhan-strain SARS-CoV-2 spike.

This chain joins TRBV29-1 and TRBJ2-1; D is perhaps TRBD2 (5 bases). The sequences come from peripheral blood, collected in a trial of Ad26.COV2.S vaccine versus placebo. The clonotype originates from a person aged 18 to 59 who received the Ad26.COV2.S COVID-19 vaccine or a placebo. The chain's CDR3 is CSAPLRVAGNEQFF. For the CDR3, the DNA is TGCAGCGCCCCCCTGCGGGTGGCGGGCAATGAGCAGTTCTTC.